The rows below give T cell receptor beta chains drawn from one sample of a study of identifying expanded T cells in peripheral blood. Some clones are missing from TCRdb's copy, which holds only in-frame ones; the method was immunoSEQ multiplex PCR. The table shows around 50,000 clones, with roughly 89% occurring only once. The sequenced sample was blood. Receptor source: a person between 18 and 75 years old in good health. Each CDR3 is given with its conserved first and last residue. A D gene is named only where the DNA matches it firmly. For some rows the clone size is stated as once, few or many, or as a class when expanded; others skip it.

>TRBJ2-5|TRBD2|NA|TRBV7-6
CASSLVTSGGQYF
TGTGCCAGCAGCTTAGTCACTAGCGGGGGGCAGTACTTC
>TRBJ2-5|TRBD2|NA|TRBV7-2
CASSLRREGQETQYF
TGTGCCAGCAGCTTACGGAGGGAGGGGCAAGAGACCCAGTACTTC
>TRBJ1-5|NA|NA|TRBV19
CASSWGIGNQPQHF
TGTGCCAGTAGTTGGGGGATTGGCAATCAGCCCCAGCATTTT
>TRBJ2-2|TRBD2|NA|TRBV27
CHGGGGELFF
TGTCACGGCGGGGGCGGGGAGCTGTTTTTT
>TRBJ1-2|NA|once|TRBV20-1
CSASPRFF
TGCAGTGCTTCCCCCCGTTTCTTC
>TRBJ2-3|TRBD2|NA|TRBV28
CASLPPSASGRTDTQYF
TGTGCCAGCCTCCCCCCATCGGCGAGCGGGAGGACAGATACGCAGTATTTT
>TRBJ1-1|NA|medium-sized|TRBV10-3
CAISESLGAGWDTEAFF
TGTGCCATCAGTGAGTCTTTAGGGGCAGGATGGGACACTGAAGCTTTCTTT
>TRBJ2-1|NA|NA|TRBV28
CASSPMGGVDNEQFF
TGTGCCAGCAGCCCCATGGGGGGAGTTGACAATGAGCAGTTCTTC
>TRBJ2-1|NA|NA|TRBV6-6
CASSYSIGASYEQFF
TGTGCCAGCAGTTACTCGATCGGGGCTAGCTATGAGCAGTTCTTC
>TRBJ2-3|NA|NA|TRBV21-1
CASSKVGTRPHTDTQYF
TGTGCCAGCAGCAAAGTAGGGACTAGGCCTCACACAGATACGCAGTATTTT
>TRBJ2-3|NA|NA|TRBV10-3
CAISERTDTDTQYF
TGTGCCATCAGTGAGAGGACAGACACAGATACGCAGTATTTT
>TRBJ2-1|NA|few|TRBV9
CASSGGAGYNEQFF
TGTGCCAGCAGCGGTGGGGCGGGGTACAATGAGCAGTTCTTC
>TRBJ2-3|NA|NA|TRBV27
CASSSKRNTDTQYF
TGTGCCAGCAGTTCGAAGCGGAACACAGATACGCAGTATTTT
>TRBJ2-2|NA|NA|TRBV7-8
CASSLLGTVNTGELFF
TGTGCCAGCAGCTTACTTGGGACCGTGAACACCGGGGAGCTGTTTTTT
>TRBJ2-1|TRBD1|NA|TRBV14
CASSQRQGSSPYNEQFF
TGTGCCAGCAGCCAAAGACAGGGTTCTTCGCCTTACAATGAGCAGTTCTTC
>TRBJ2-1|NA|NA|TRBV29-1
CSVGQLALLNEQFF
TGCAGCGTTGGACAACTAGCCCTCCTCAATGAGCAGTTCTTC
>TRBJ2-3|NA|NA|TRBV19
CASTLRGWGTDTQYF
TGTGCCAGCACCTTGAGGGGTTGGGGCACAGATACGCAGTATTTT